This TCR beta chain was captured by sequencing in a study of CD8+ T cells in alopecia areata. Findings and limits, study-wide: Mice showed clearer TCR sharing than patients did, a gap that was possibly HLA-related. Higher clonality was seen in lesional scalp than in normal scalp, especially in alopecia totalis/universalis. Among the cells sequenced in scalp samples are also the resident alphabeta T cells of normal skin.

It was cDNA, reverse transcribed from extracted RNA, that served as the sequencing template. This table comes from immunoSEQ multiplex PCR, and its TCRdb copy is limited to in-frame clones, with some not included. The table has 150,000 or so clones, 55% seen once. Notes on this clone: Its target is unknown.

Trimming pared 0 bases from V and 7 bases from J, leaving 12 bases between. CDR3 length: 15 residues. The germline V gene has CDR1 LNHNV and CDR2 YYDKDF (reference sequence). The TCR was taken from a human donor in good health. The chain is built from TRBV15 and TRBJ1-4, with D uncertain. Specimen: CD4+ T cells sorted from blood. CDR3 protein: CATSRDTPYVEKLFF. The CDR3 DNA reads TGTGCCACCAGCAGAGATACCCCGTATGTTGAAAAACTGTTTTTT.